One sample yielded the 29 T cell receptor beta chains listed below, sequenced in a study of T-cell memory formation after mild COVID-19 (dated by TCRdb to the early 2020s). Library construction relied on 5' RACE. Sequencing was carried out with an Illumina NovaSeq 6000. TCRdb trimmed the raw reads at Q25, called clones with MiXCR and kept productive beta chains. Records with the same CDR3 protein are collapsed into one entry carrying the most frequent genes and DNA. Counted in this sample were some 130,000 distinct CDR3 sequences; 16% of them appeared once. The ten most abundant clones make up approximately 14% of the sample. The sample comprised PBMCs or a T cell subset sorted from them (not recorded which). Receptors originate from an adult woman who had mild COVID-19 (a few samples of this study predate the infection). The sample titles of this study are shuffled in the database, so cell type and time point are left out; the donor was told from shared clones.

This clonotype has more than one count but fewer than ten. This chain connects TRBV24-1 to TRBJ2-5; 10 bases match TRBD1. Per the germline V gene, CDR1 is KGHDR and CDR2 is SFDVKD. J was trimmed by 2 bases and V by 4 bases; bases with no gene match: 9. The CDR3 runs 17 residues. This CDR3 reads CATSDPRQGARQETQYF. CDR3 DNA sequence: TGTGCCACCAGTGACCCTCGACAGGGGGCGCGACAAGAGACCCAGTACTTC.

The chain is built from TRBV7-2 and TRBJ2-3; D is perhaps TRBD2 (7 bases). The CDR3 sequence is 15 residues long. V lost 4 bases and J lost 4, with 15 bases in between. The germline gives CDR1 SGHTA, CDR2 FQGNSA. Here the CDR3 reads CASSWQGGGPDTQYF. CDR3 sequence (DNA): TGTGCCAGCAGCTGGCAAGGGGGGGGCCCAGATACGCAGTATTTT. Together with reference TRBV7-2 and TRBJ2-3, the CDR3 gives the full variable domain: GAGVSQSPSNKVTEKGKDVELRCDPISGHTALYWYRQSLGQGLEFLIYFQGNSAPDKSGLPSDRFSAERTGGSVSTLTIQRTQQEDSAVYLCASSWQGGGPDTQYFGPGTRLTVL.

The chain joins TRBV5-1 to TRBJ2-5; D is undetermined. The germline CDR1 and CDR2 sequences are SGHRS and YFSETQ. The V end was cut by 7 bases, the J end by 5 bases, with 12 bases between. The CDR3 is 12 residues long. The CDR3 DNA is TGCGCCAGCCCCTTCCAAGAGGAGACCCAGTACTTC. Protein product: CASPFQEETQYF.

The V gene is TRBV6-5, the J gene TRBJ1-2, with a tentative D call TRBD1 (6 bases). The V and J ends lost 3 bases and 4 bases respectively, with 15 bases between them. From germline, CDR1 is MNHEY and CDR2 SVGAGI. The CDR3 extends over 15 amino acids. CDR3 DNA: TGTGCCAGCAGTTATGGAGCAGGGGTCCCCTATGGCTACACCTTC. Translation gives CASSYGAGVPYGYTF.

The sample holds many counts of this clonotype. The genes are TRBV7-2 and TRBJ2-5; D unresolved. This CDR3 comprises 15 residues. Germline V gene sequence: CDR1 SGHTA, CDR2 FQGNSA. The V gene lost 0 bases and the J gene lost 4 bases, with 12 bases spanning the gap. The CDR3 bases are TGTGCCAGCAGCTTAGCGTCATTTGATTCAGAGACCCAGTACTTC. It specifies CASSLASFDSETQYF.

This clonotype occurred many times. This rearrangement joins TRBV10-3 to TRBJ2-3; TRBD2 matches 9 bases. With V trimmed by 4 bases and J by 1 base, 0 bases remained unmatched. The CDR3 length is 14 residues. Germline V gives CDR1 ENHRY, CDR2 SYGVKD. CDR3 protein: CAISGTSGTDTQYF. The DNA of the CDR3 is TGTGCCATCAGTGGGACTAGCGGCACAGATACGCAGTATTTT.

The chain employs TRBV24-1 and TRBJ2-7, with 8 nucleotides matching TRBD1. The CDR3 is 15 amino acids. J lost 1 base, V lost 5 bases, and 6 bases had no gene match. Germline CDR1 reads KGHDR; CDR2 reads SFDVKD. The CDR3 reads CATSGHRQGSYEQYF. CDR3 DNA sequence: TGTGCCACCAGTGGACACAGACAGGGGTCCTACGAGCAGTACTTC.

V gene TRBV25-1 combines with J gene TRBJ1-3, with D possibly TRBD1 on 6 matching bases. The CDR3 consists of 15 residues. Germline V gene sequence: CDR1 MGHDK, CDR2 SYGVNS. Trimming left V 3 bases short and J 4 bases short, with 13 bases between. The CDR3 reads CASSDWTVTGNTIYF. CDR3 nucleotide sequence: TGTGCCAGCAGTGACTGGACAGTTACCGGAAACACCATATATTTT. Filled out from reference TRBV25-1 and TRBJ1-3, the complete variable domain reads EADIYQTPRYLVIGTGKKITLECSQTMGHDKMYWYQQDPGMELHLIHYSYGVNSTEKGDLSSESTVSRIRTEHFPLTLESARPSHTSQYLCASSDWTVTGNTIYFGEGSWLTVV.

The table lists this clonotype with a few counts. The chain joins TRBV2 to TRBJ1-6; D gene unclear. CDR1 is SNHLY and CDR2 is FYNNEI in the germline V gene. This CDR3 is built from 13 residues. V was trimmed by 6 bases and J by 15 bases, leaving 18 bases between them. The CDR3 sequence is CASSSEQTEILHF. The CDR3 DNA follows: TGTGCCAGCAGCTCCGAGCAAACAGAAATCCTCCACTTT.

DNA for the CDR3: TGCAGTGCTAGAGCGGCGGGGATCTCCTACAATGAGCAGTTCTTC. It codes for CSARAAGISYNEQFF. V and J are TRBV20-1 and TRBJ2-1, with D perhaps TRBD2 (6 bases). The length of the CDR3 is 15 residues. Per the germline V gene, CDR1 is DFQATT and CDR2 is SNEGSKA (reference sequence). The V and J ends lost 1 base and 0 bases respectively, with 10 bases between them.

The rearrangement joins TRBV2 to TRBJ2-1, with 8 bases matching TRBD2. Germline V gene lookup returns CDR1 SNHLY and CDR2 FYNNEI. CDR3 length equals 14 residues. With V trimmed by 7 bases and J by 9 bases, 11 bases remained unmatched. CDR3 loop: CASMSGLGIPEQFF. DNA of the CDR3: TGTGCCAGCATGTCGGGACTAGGAATACCTGAGCAGTTCTTC.

V usage is TRBV5-1 and J usage is TRBJ2-7; D gene ambiguous. Trimming shortened V by 2 bases and J by 2 bases, and 11 bases separated the two germline ends. Per germline, CDR1 SGHRS and CDR2 YFSETQ. The CDR3 contains 14 residues. The CDR3 here is CASSLGGTTYEQYF. For the CDR3, the DNA is TGCGCCAGCAGCTTAGGCGGTACAACCTACGAGCAGTACTTC.

The V call is TRBV10-3, the J call TRBJ2-5; maybe TRBD2 (5 bases). The CDR3 length is 14 residues. The germline V gene encodes CDR1 ENHRY and CDR2 SYGVKD. The ends were cut back, 3 bases at V and 2 bases at J, with 10 bases in the middle. The chain's CDR3 is CAISDGGPQETQYF. The CDR3 DNA sequence: TGTGCCATCAGTGATGGCGGGCCACAAGAGACCCAGTACTTC.

The V and J genes are TRBV29-1 and TRBJ2-7, with TRBD1 as a possible D gene (6 bases). Germline CDR1 reads SQVTM; CDR2 reads ANQGSEA. Trimming took 8 bases from V and 2 from J, leaving 13 bases between them. The CDR3 extends over 12 amino acids. CDR3 region: CSFRTDTYEQYF. The CDR3 coding sequence is TGCAGCTTTAGGACAGACACCTACGAGCAGTACTTC.

This clonotype was counted only a few times. This chain links TRBV5-1 with TRBJ2-5; 11 bases fit TRBD2. With 0 bases clipped from V and 4 bases from J, the junction kept 8 bases outside the gene matches. This CDR3 is built from 17 residues. Germline assignment: CDR1 SGHRS and CDR2 YFSETQ. The CDR3 loop reads CASSLGTSGSRGETQYF. The CDR3 region has the DNA TGCGCCAGCAGCTTGGGAACTAGCGGGAGCCGCGGAGAGACCCAGTACTTC. The full variable domain, rest sourced from reference TRBV5-1 and TRBJ2-5, is KAGVTQTPRYLIKTRGQQVTLSCSPISGHRSVSWYQQTPGQGLQFLFEYFSETQRNKGNFPGRFSGRQFSNSRSEMNVSTLELGDSALYLCASSLGTSGSRGETQYFGPGTRLLVL.

This chain joins TRBV4-1 and TRBJ2-7; D gene uncertain. Trimming pared 1 base from V and 1 base from J, leaving 8 bases between. The CDR3 is 14 residues long. Looked up from germline, CDR1 is MGHRA and CDR2 is YSYEKL. The chain's CDR3 is CASSQALQSYEQYF. Written as DNA, the CDR3 is TGCGCCAGCAGCCAAGCTTTGCAATCCTACGAGCAGTACTTC.

In its sample, this clonotype was seen a few times. V and J are TRBV5-6 and TRBJ2-5; D is possibly TRBD1 (5 bases). Germline CDR1 reads SGHDT; CDR2 reads YYEEEE. The CDR3 contains 14 residues. Trimming took off 1 base at V and 4 bases at J, with 11 bases between the two ends. The CDR3 DNA reads TGTGCCAGCAGCTTGAATGGGGCAGGAGAGACCCAGTACTTC. It codes for CASSLNGAGETQYF.

The genes are TRBV29-1 and TRBJ1-2; 10 bases agree with TRBD1. The trim removed 7 bases at V and 7 bases at J, leaving 15 bases unmatched. The CDR3 loop spans 15 amino acids. Germline V gene sequence: CDR1 SQVTM, CDR2 ANQGSEA. CDR3 DNA: TGCAGCGGCGTTCCAGCCGGGACAGGGGTTGGTGGCTACACCTTC. Encoded protein: CSGVPAGTGVGGYTF.

This clonotype has just a few counts. The chain combines TRBV3-1 with TRBJ2-5, with a weak D call TRBD1 (6 bases). The V gene's germline CDR1 is LGHDT and CDR2 YNNKEL (reference sequence). The CDR3 is 15 residues long. Trimming left V 4 bases short and J 4 bases short, with 16 bases between. CDR3 sequence (DNA): TGTGCCAGCAGCCTGACCCCCCGCAGGGGAGAGACCCAGTACTTC. This translates into CASSLTPRRGETQYF.

The V call is TRBV20-1, the J call TRBJ2-3; no clear D. The ends were cut back, 0 bases at V and 2 bases at J, with 12 bases in the middle. Germline CDR1 DFQATT, CDR2 SNEGSKA (reference sequence). This CDR3 is built from 15 residues. The CDR3 region is CSARDRMVNTDTQYF. The DNA for the CDR3 is TGCAGTGCTAGAGATCGGATGGTAAACACAGATACGCAGTATTTT.

The chain recombines TRBV9 with TRBJ2-2; D not resolved. The CDR3 spans 14 residues. Germline loops: CDR1 SGDLS, CDR2 YYNGEE. Trimming stripped 3 bases from V and 0 bases from J, with 6 bases between. CDR3 DNA sequence: TGTGCCAGCAGCGCGAGAGCGAACACCGGGGAGCTGTTTTTT. Its translation: CASSARANTGELFF.

This clonotype was detected only a few times. The genes are TRBV7-9 and TRBJ2-2; D not resolved. Trimming took off 5 bases at V and 0 bases at J, with 10 bases between the two ends. In germline, CDR1 is SEHNR, CDR2 FQNEAQ (reference sequence). The CDR3 sequence is 15 residues long. The CDR3 bases are TGTGCCAGCAGCAATGCAGGCACGAACACCGGGGAGCTGTTTTTT. Translated: CASSNAGTNTGELFF.

This clonotype has a handful of counts. The chain recombines TRBV10-3 with TRBJ1-4; D is unresolved. Germline loops: CDR1 ENHRY, CDR2 SYGVKD. Trimming took 8 bases from V and 4 from J, leaving 14 bases between them. The CDR3 runs to 14 residues. The CDR3 coding sequence is TGTGCCATCCGGCCGGGAGACCGTAATGAAAAACTGTTTTTT. It is translated as CAIRPGDRNEKLFF.

The chain combines TRBV5-1 with TRBJ2-2; 10 nucleotides align to TRBD2. J lost 8 bases, V lost 3 bases, and 7 bases had no gene match. Germline CDR1 and CDR2: SGHRS and YFSETQ. The CDR3 runs 15 residues. CDR3 DNA sequence: TGCGCCAGCAGCTCCGGGACTAGCGCTGTGGGGGAGCTGTTTTTT. Translating gives CASSSGTSAVGELFF. The full variable domain, in which reference TRBV5-1 and TRBJ2-2 provide the parts outside the CDR3, is KAGVTQTPRYLIKTRGQQVTLSCSPISGHRSVSWYQQTPGQGLQFLFEYFSETQRNKGNFPGRFSGRQFSNSRSEMNVSTLELGDSALYLCASSSGTSAVGELFFGEGSRLTVL.

This clonotype was seen a few times. The chain is built from TRBV30 and TRBJ2-3, with 8 bases identical to TRBD2. CDR3 length equals 15 residues. J was trimmed by 2 bases and V by 1 base; bases with no gene match: 5. Per germline, CDR1 GTSNPN and CDR2 SVGIG (reference sequence). The CDR3 loop is CAWSALAGFTDTQYF. Here the CDR3 DNA reads TGTGCCTGGAGTGCCTTAGCGGGGTTCACAGATACGCAGTATTTT.

The chain joins TRBV7-9 to TRBJ1-4; a weak D match, TRBD1 (5 bases). The CDR3 is made up of 15 amino acids. Trimming cost V 0 bases and J 8 bases, with 13 bases left between them. In germline, CDR1 is SEHNR, CDR2 FQNEAQ (reference sequence). This chain's CDR3 is CASSLAPGQEEKLFF. The CDR3 nucleotides read TGTGCCAGCAGCTTAGCGCCGGGGCAGGAAGAAAAACTGTTTTTT. The variable domain in full, with the rest retrieved from reference TRBV7-9 and TRBJ1-4, is DTGVSQNPRHKITKRGQNVTFRCDPISEHNRLYWYRQTLGQGPEFLTYFQNEAQLEKSRLLSDRFSAERPKGSFSTLEIQRTEQGDSAMYLCASSLAPGQEEKLFFGSGTQLSVL.

This clonotype has more than one count but fewer than ten. A junction boundary mismatches the germline segment, possibly from a read error. The V and J genes are TRBV5-4 and TRBJ2-3, with 9 bases identical to TRBD1. CDR1 SGHNT and CDR2 YYREEE come from the germline V gene (reference sequence). The CDR3 is 15 amino acids. Here the CDR3 DNA reads TGTGCCAGCAGCTCGCCGGGACAGGGCGCAGATACTCAGTATTTT. Translating gives CASSSPGQGADTQYF. The complete variable domain, with remaining parts taken from reference TRBV5-4 and TRBJ2-3, reads ETGVTQSPTHLIKTRGQQVTLRCSSQSGHNTVSWYQQALGQGPQFIFQYYREEENGRGNFPPRFSGLQFPNYSSELNVNALELDDSALYLCASSSPGQGADTQYFGPGTRLTVL.

This chain connects TRBV4-2 to TRBJ2-1; TRBD2 aligns across 13 bases. The length of the CDR3 is 16 residues. J was trimmed by 7 bases and V by 4 bases; bases with no gene match: 7. CDR1 is LGHNA and CDR2 is YNFKEQ in the germline V gene. For the CDR3, the DNA is TGTGCCAGCAGCCTTAAATGGACTAGCGGGAGTAATGAGCAGTTCTTC. This sequence encodes CASSLKWTSGSNEQFF.

The chain has TRBV29-1 and TRBJ1-2, with D possibly matching TRBD1 (5 bases). The CDR3 totals 12 residues. Trimming left V 5 bases short and J 8 bases short, with 15 bases between. Germline V gene lookup returns CDR1 SQVTM and CDR2 ANQGSEA. CDR3 nucleotide sequence: TGCAGCGTTTACGGGGCGGTGGAGGGCTACACCTTC. This sequence encodes CSVYGAVEGYTF.